This TCR beta chain was obtained from a study of HIV-infected patients and healthy controls. Around 450 ng RNA was reverse transcribed with alpha and beta constant-region primers. Using multiplexing indices, alpha and beta chain libraries were generated apart by chain-specific third strand synthesis. TCRdb passed the 5' RACE reads through MiXCR, listing each CDR3 protein once. The repertoire holds thousands of distinct CDR3 sequences, with about 8.2% as singletons. Relative to its sample, this clonotype is medium-sized (0.01 to 0.1%). This CDR3 region has 14 residues. V lost 3 bases and J lost 10; bases outside the gene matches: 10. From germline, CDR1 is DFQATT and CDR2 SNEGSKA (reference sequence). No cell fractionation was done, so the repertoire covers all unsorted peripheral blood T cells.

The V gene is TRBV20-1, the J gene TRBJ2-1; 9 bases agree with TRBD2. This clonotype was sampled from an adult with HIV infection. The sequenced sample was blood, obtained before antiretroviral therapy. The CDR3 coding sequence is TGCAGTGCTAGTGCGGGAGGGCGGACTAGGGAGCAGTTCTTC. Encoded protein: CSASAGGRTREQFF.